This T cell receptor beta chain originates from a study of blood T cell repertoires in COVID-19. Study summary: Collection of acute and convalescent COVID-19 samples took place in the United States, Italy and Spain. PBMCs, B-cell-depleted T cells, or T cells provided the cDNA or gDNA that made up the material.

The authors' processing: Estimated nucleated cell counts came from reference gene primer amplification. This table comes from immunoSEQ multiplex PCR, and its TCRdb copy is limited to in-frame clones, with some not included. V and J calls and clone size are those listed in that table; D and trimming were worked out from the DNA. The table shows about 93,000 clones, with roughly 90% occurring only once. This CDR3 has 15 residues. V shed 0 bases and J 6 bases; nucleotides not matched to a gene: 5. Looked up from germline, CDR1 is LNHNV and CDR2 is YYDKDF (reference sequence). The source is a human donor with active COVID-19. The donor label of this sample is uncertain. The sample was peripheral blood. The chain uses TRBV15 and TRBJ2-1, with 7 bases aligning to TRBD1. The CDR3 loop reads CATSRDQGVGNEQFF. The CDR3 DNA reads TGTGCCACCAGCAGAGATCAGGGGGTCGGCAATGAGCAGTTCTTC.